The source of this T cell receptor (beta chain) is a study of beta chain features in type 1 diabetes. The J segment lost 5 bases and the V segment lost 6 bases, leaving 6 bases of the junction unmatched. Per germline, CDR1 ENHRY and CDR2 SYGVKD. CDR3 length: 13 amino acids. Expressed TCRB transcripts were sequenced after all isolated RNA was converted to cDNA. Measured with immunoSEQ multiplex PCR; TCRdb has only the in-frame clones, and not every one. The top ten clones hold more than 0.45% of a sample with about 150,000 clones, approximately 10% of them seen once. This clone appeared many times. Its specificity is unknown. Findings and limits, study-wide: Sequencing from cDNA could over-represent high-TCR-expressing cells. Shorter TCRB CDR3s, moderately but significantly so, were found in Type 1 diabetes patients in all four CD4+ subsets.

It was via CD45RO/CCR7/CD25/CD127/CD95/CD27 that CD4+ naive, central memory, regulatory and stem cell-like memory cells were sorted. Without exception, sorted populations had purity beyond 98%. The TCR originated in a man under 40 with type 1 diabetes. Material for sequencing was central memory CD4+ T cells from blood. The rearrangement uses TRBV10-3 and TRBJ1-1; 7 nucleotides line up with TRBD1. The CDR3 nucleotides are TGTGCCATCAGATTGACAGGGACAACTGAAGCTTTCTTT. Translation: CAIRLTGTTEAFF.